A single sample is the source of the 3 T cell receptor beta chains below, sequenced in a study of response to subunit inactivated influenza vaccine. TCRdb used MiXCR to reprocess the RT-PCR reads, holding one entry per CDR3 protein. Found here are under 950,000 distinct CDR3 sequences, around 20% of them singletons; the top ten hold about a tenth. This specimen was PBMCs from blood, taken 4 to 6 days after vaccination. The receptor source for this set is a man aged 45-65 years who received an inactivated influenza vaccine.

This clonotype was seen repeatedly, ten times or more. The chain couples TRBV24-1 to TRBJ2-3, with 10 bases fitting TRBD2. This CDR3 is 16 amino acids long. V dropped 4 bases and J dropped 3; count of bases not matched to a gene: 6. Germline CDR1 KGHDR, CDR2 SFDVKD. In DNA form, the CDR3 reads TGTGCCACCAGTGAGACCGGGACTAGCGCTACAGATACGCAGTATTTT. Protein sequence: CATSETGTSATDTQYF.

J is TRBJ2-1 and V is TRBV7-2; maybe TRBD2 (5 bases). Trimming removed 5 bases from V and 6 bases from J, with 11 bases in between. The CDR3 length is 13 residues. Germline CDR1 and CDR2: SGHTA and FQGNSA. The CDR3 nucleotides read TGTGCCAGCAGCCCAACTAGAGTCAATGAGCAGTTCTTC. This sequence encodes CASSPTRVNEQFF.

The V gene is TRBV7-9, the J gene TRBJ2-5, with D unresolved. The V end was cut by 4 bases, the J end by 4 bases, with 10 bases between. Germline lookup yields CDR1 SEHNR and CDR2 FQNEAQ (reference sequence). The CDR3 is made up of 13 amino acids. The CDR3 bases are TGTGCCAGCAGCTCTATCTATGGAGAGACCCAGTACTTC. It codes for CASSSIYGETQYF.